These 14 T cell receptor beta chains came from one sample sequenced in a study of PD-1 blockade in mismatch repair-deficient tumors. Assay used: immunoSEQ multiplex PCR; TCRdb lists only in-frame clones, some missing. The data show tens of thousands of clones, with around 80% seen just once and about 3% held by the top ten. The source was peripheral blood, collected 4 weeks after starting pembrolizumab. Every receptor here comes from an adult with mismatch repair-deficient cancer.

The chain is built from TRBV7-2 and TRBJ2-7; 9 bases map to TRBD2. In germline, CDR1 is SGHTA, CDR2 FQGNSA. V gave up 2 bases and J gave up 3 bases; unmatched junction bases: 8. The CDR3 is 16 amino acids. CDR3 coding DNA: TGTGCCAGCAGCTTATTTGTTAGCGGGAGCTTCTACGAGCAGTACTTC. Translating it yields CASSLFVSGSFYEQYF.

This clone was counted a single time. V is TRBV18 and J is TRBJ2-1; D is unresolved. V lost 3 bases and J lost 9, with 12 bases in between. This CDR3 is 13 amino acids long. Germline V gene sequence: CDR1 KGHSH, CDR2 LQKENI. The CDR3 reads CASSPQNYGEQFF. The CDR3 coding sequence is TGTGCCAGCTCACCCCAAAACTACGGTGAGCAGTTCTTC.

This sequence joins TRBV11-2 and TRBJ2-5; D might be TRBD1 or TRBD2, each matching 5 bases. The CDR3 consists of 13 residues. The V gene's germline CDR1 is SGHAT and CDR2 FQNNGV. V lost 4 bases, J lost 5 bases, and 11 bases lay in between. In DNA form, the CDR3 reads TGTGCCAGCAGCTCTCTTGAGGGGGAGACCCAGTACTTC. Translating it yields CASSSLEGETQYF.

The V and J genes are TRBV5-1 and TRBJ2-7; TRBD2 matches 7 bases. Per germline, CDR1 SGHRS and CDR2 YFSETQ. V trimming: 0 bases; J trimming: 1 base; junction bases outside the gene matches: 1. This CDR3 has 14 residues. The CDR3 protein is CASSLVGGSYEQYF. Written as DNA, the CDR3 is TGCGCCAGCAGCTTGGTGGGAGGGTCCTACGAGCAGTACTTC. The full variable domain, its missing parts supplied by reference TRBV5-1 and TRBJ2-7, is KAGVTQTPRYLIKTRGQQVTLSCSPISGHRSVSWYQQTPGQGLQFLFEYFSETQRNKGNFPGRFSGRQFSNSRSEMNVSTLELGDSALYLCASSLVGGSYEQYFGPGTRLTVT.

In its sample, this clone was seen once. The chain has TRBV19 and TRBJ1-2; TRBD1 might be the D (5 bases). In germline, CDR1 is LNHDA, CDR2 SQIVND (reference sequence). Between the trimmed V and J ends, which lost 3 bases and 7 bases, there was a span of 15 bases. The CDR3 totals 14 residues. The CDR3 sequence is CASSMGRGVGGYTF. The CDR3 DNA is TGTGCCAGTAGTATGGGACGAGGGGTGGGTGGCTACACCTTC.

The chain recombines TRBV19 with TRBJ2-1; D unclear. V shed 0 bases and J shed 11 bases, with 20 bases lying between them. In germline, CDR1 is LNHDA, CDR2 SQIVND (reference sequence). The length of the CDR3 is 16 residues. The CDR3 sequence: CASSIDSEGMLMKQFF. The CDR3, as DNA: TGTGCCAGTAGTATAGATTCAGAAGGGATGCTAATGAAGCAGTTCTTC.

The V call is TRBV5-1, the J call TRBJ2-7, with 10 bases matching TRBD2. This CDR3 has 15 residues. The V gene end was trimmed by 0 bases and the J gene end by 4 bases; junction bases not matched to a gene: 4. Germline V gene lookup returns CDR1 SGHRS and CDR2 YFSETQ. The CDR3 nucleotides are TGCGCCAGCAGCTTGGGCGGTAGCGGGAGGTACGAGCAGTACTTC. This translates into CASSLGGSGRYEQYF. The whole variable domain, remainder taken from reference TRBV5-1 and TRBJ2-7, is KAGVTQTPRYLIKTRGQQVTLSCSPISGHRSVSWYQQTPGQGLQFLFEYFSETQRNKGNFPGRFSGRQFSNSRSEMNVSTLELGDSALYLCASSLGGSGRYEQYFGPGTRLTVT.

In DNA, the CDR3 is TGCGCCAGCAGCCCGCAGAGAGGCACAGATACGCAGTATTTT. Its protein product is CASSPQRGTDTQYF. The chain combines TRBV5-1 with TRBJ2-3; the D is unclear. Trimming pared 4 bases from V and 1 base from J, leaving 10 bases between. The CDR3 is made up of 14 amino acids. CDR1 SGHRS and CDR2 YFSETQ come from the germline V gene.

This clone was observed a few times. J is TRBJ2-2 and V is TRBV4-1; tentative D call: TRBD1 (5 bases). Germline V gene sequence: CDR1 MGHRA, CDR2 YSYEKL. The CDR3 is 13 amino acids. V was cut by 4 bases and J by 6 bases, with 9 bases left in between. In DNA, the CDR3 is TGCGCCAGCAGCCTCAGGGTCCCCGGGGAGCTGTTTTTT. It specifies CASSLRVPGELFF.

The sample holds one count of this clone. The chain combines TRBV30 with TRBJ1-2; 7 bases are a match to TRBD1. The CDR3 sequence is 14 residues long. CDR1 and CDR2 from the germline V gene are GTSNPN and SVGIG (reference sequence). The J segment lost 6 bases and the V segment lost 0 bases, leaving 7 bases of the junction unmatched. The CDR3 here is CAWSVEGAAHGYTF. The CDR3 DNA reads TGTGCCTGGAGTGTAGAGGGGGCGGCTCATGGCTACACCTTC.

V gene TRBV10-1 combines with J gene TRBJ1-4; no clear D gene. Trimming removed 3 bases from V and 8 bases from J, with 7 bases in between. CDR1 is WNHNN and CDR2 is SYGVQD in the germline V gene (reference sequence). This CDR3 has 12 residues. The CDR3 is CASSDGGEKLFF. CDR3 DNA sequence: TGCGCCAGCAGTGACGGTGGGGAAAAACTGTTTTTT.

This chain uses TRBV30 with TRBJ1-2; D ambiguous. The germline gives CDR1 GTSNPN, CDR2 SVGIG (reference sequence). This CDR3 is 15 amino acids long. V was trimmed by 1 base and J by 4 bases, leaving 16 bases between them. In DNA, the CDR3 is TGTGCCTGGAGTGCCGAGGAGGCGGGGTTCTATGGCTACACCTTC. Amino acids: CAWSAEEAGFYGYTF.

This CDR3 is CASRRTGGNSYEQYF. The CDR3 DNA reads TGTGCCAGCAGGCGAACAGGGGGTAACTCCTACGAGCAGTACTTC. V gene TRBV6-1 combines with J gene TRBJ2-7, with TRBD1 matching over 8 bases. Per the germline V gene, CDR1 is MNHNS and CDR2 is SASEGT. This CDR3 has 15 residues. The trim removed 6 bases at V and 0 bases at J, leaving 7 bases unmatched.

The rearrangement uses TRBV5-1 and TRBJ2-7; no definite D call. The CDR3 contains 16 residues. The V and J ends lost 0 bases and 1 base respectively, with 14 bases between them. Looked up from germline, CDR1 is SGHRS and CDR2 is YFSETQ. The CDR3 bases are TGCGCCAGCAGCTTGGGTTCGCTGGACGGATCCTACGAGCAGTACTTC. It yields the protein CASSLGSLDGSYEQYF.